Detailed here is one TCR beta chain. Its specificity is unknown. Different DNA sequences within this sample yield the same CDR3. For each subset, genomic DNA was distributed in equal portions over several immunoSEQ plates. Repertoires were generated with immunoSEQ multiplex PCR, while TCRdb's copy carries only in-frame clones and drops some. Of 800,000 to 1,200,000 clones detected, 70% to 80% appear once; the ten largest clones hold 0.4% to 0.55%. The CDR3 is 14 amino acids. Germline CDR1 is SNHLY and CDR2 is FYNNEI. Trimming pared 2 bases from V and 4 bases from J, leaving 11 bases between. These data are taken from a study of shared clonotypes between healthy human individuals. Overall study results and limits: Investigators collected only blood, and repertoires in tissues likely differ. When compared with the clonotypes that were shared by all four sorted-subset donors, the non-shared clonotypes turned out to have lower generation probabilities.

Sequencing input: memory CD4+ T cells from PBMCs. Indicated subset: CD45RA-negative fraction. The V gene is TRBV2, the J gene TRBJ1-2; D is possibly TRBD1 (6 bases). The TCR sequence derives from a man between 18 and 35 years old in good health. Some clones in this sample may be carry-over from other donors' samples. Written as DNA, the CDR3 is TGTGCCAGCAGTGAAAGGGGGGCGAGCTATGGCTACACCTTC. Amino acids: CASSERGASYGYTF.